The T cell receptor beta chain described here comes from a study of radiation and T cells in renal cell carcinoma. Only in-frame clones appear in the TCRdb table, and some are missing; sequencing was by immunoSEQ multiplex PCR. The table shows tens of thousands of clones, with just over 85% occurring only once. Time point given: blood 2 weeks post-SBRT. Noted treatment: 15 Gy SBRT to primary tumor, nephrectomy 4 weeks later. With V trimmed by 6 bases and J by 5 bases, 8 bases remained unmatched. Germline V lookup: CDR1 SGHRS, CDR2 YFSETQ. The CDR3 has 14 amino acids. The V call is TRBV5-1, the J call TRBJ2-3, with 8 positions matching TRBD2. Specimen: blood, collected from a patient whose treatment included radiotherapy and nephrectomy. The TCR sequence derives from a woman aged 50 to 65 with renal cell carcinoma. This CDR3 reads CASTPGRGGDTQYF. The CDR3 bases are TGCGCCAGCACCCCTGGACGGGGGGGAGATACGCAGTATTTT. Based on the CDR3 plus reference TRBV5-1 and TRBJ2-3, the full variable domain is KAGVTQTPRYLIKTRGQQVTLSCSPISGHRSVSWYQQTPGQGLQFLFEYFSETQRNKGNFPGRFSGRQFSNSRSEMNVSTLELGDSALYLCASTPGRGGDTQYFGPGTRLTVL.